The clone carrying this TCR beta chain has a handful of counts. V gave up 0 bases and J gave up 5 bases, with 11 bases separating them. The CDR3 length is 15 residues. CDR1 is MGHRA and CDR2 is YSYEKL in the germline V gene. This entry belongs to a study of blood T cell repertoires in COVID-19. Study in general: Sites in the United States, Italy and Spain provided acute and convalescent COVID-19 samples. The cDNA or gDNA used as material had been derived from T cells, B-cell-depleted T cells, or PBMCs.

Authors' data handling: Amplification of reference gene primers provided the estimated nucleated cell counts. Data came from immunoSEQ multiplex PCR; TCRdb stores just in-frame clones and leaves some out. V and J calls and clone size are given by that table; D and trimming were obtained from the DNA. Of 85,000 to 130,000 clones listed, roughly 80% are singletons. The origin of this receptor is a woman at least 80 years old with active or convalescent COVID-19. Input material: peripheral blood. The gene calls are TRBV4-1 and TRBJ1-5; no firm D call. The CDR3 bases are TGCGCCAGCAGCCAAGATCGGGGAGGCCATCAGCCCCAGCATTTT. Translated, it gives CASSQDRGGHQPQHF.